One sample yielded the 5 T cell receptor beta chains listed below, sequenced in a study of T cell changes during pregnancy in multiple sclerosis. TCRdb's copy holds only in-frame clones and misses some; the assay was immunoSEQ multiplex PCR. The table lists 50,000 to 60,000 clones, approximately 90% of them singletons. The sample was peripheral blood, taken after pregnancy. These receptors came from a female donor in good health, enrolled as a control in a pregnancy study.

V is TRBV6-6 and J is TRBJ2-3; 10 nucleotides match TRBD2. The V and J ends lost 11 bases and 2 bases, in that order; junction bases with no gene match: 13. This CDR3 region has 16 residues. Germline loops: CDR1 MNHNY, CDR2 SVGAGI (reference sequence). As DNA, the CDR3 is TGTGCCTCTCTAGCGGGGGCCCTCCTTTTCACAGATACGCAGTATTTT. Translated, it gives CASLAGALLFTDTQYF.

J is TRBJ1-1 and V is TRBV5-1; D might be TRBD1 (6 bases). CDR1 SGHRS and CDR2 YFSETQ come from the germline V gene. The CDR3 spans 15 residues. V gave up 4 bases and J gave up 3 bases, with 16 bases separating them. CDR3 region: CASSGSIYRDTEAFF. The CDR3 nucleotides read TGCGCCAGCAGCGGATCGATTTACAGGGACACTGAAGCTTTCTTT.

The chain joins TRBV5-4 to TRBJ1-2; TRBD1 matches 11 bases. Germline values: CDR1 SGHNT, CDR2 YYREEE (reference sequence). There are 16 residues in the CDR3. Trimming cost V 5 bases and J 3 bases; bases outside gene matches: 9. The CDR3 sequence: CASRPRDRGFHYGYTF. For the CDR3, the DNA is TGTGCCAGCAGACCTCGGGACAGGGGGTTTCACTATGGCTACACCTTC.

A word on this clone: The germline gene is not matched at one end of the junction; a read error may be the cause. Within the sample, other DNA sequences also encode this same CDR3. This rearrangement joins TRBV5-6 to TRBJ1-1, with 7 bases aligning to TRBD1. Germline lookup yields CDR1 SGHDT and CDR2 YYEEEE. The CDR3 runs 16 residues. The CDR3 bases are TGTGCCAGCAGACTTAGGACAGGCTACCTGAAGACTGAGGCTTTCTTT. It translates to CASRLRTGYLKTEAFF.

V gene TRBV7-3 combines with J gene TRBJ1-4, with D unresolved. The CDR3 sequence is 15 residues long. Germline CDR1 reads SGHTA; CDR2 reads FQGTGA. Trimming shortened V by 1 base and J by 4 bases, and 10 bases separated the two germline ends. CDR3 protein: CASSLSGGYNEKLFF. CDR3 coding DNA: TGTGCCAGCAGCTTAAGCGGCGGATATAATGAAAAACTGTTTTTT.